These 25 T cell receptor beta chains came from one sample sequenced in a study of technical replicates of blood from a few donors. The protocol was immunoSEQ multiplex PCR, while the TCRdb copy is restricted to in-frame clones and leaves out a portion. Among tens of thousands of clones listed, roughly 89% were seen once. Sequencing was carried out using T cells isolated from PBMCs. The receptors were gathered from a human donor in good health. Some clones in this sample may be carry-over from other donors' samples.

The sample holds one count of this clone. V is TRBV2 and J is TRBJ1-1, with 7 bases lining up with TRBD1. The CDR3 is made up of 13 amino acids. J gave up 3 bases and V 9 bases, and 7 bases lay outside the gene matches. Germline V gene data show CDR1 as SNHLY and CDR2 as FYNNEI. This chain's CDR3 is CARSNTGDTEAFF. CDR3 nucleotide sequence: TGTGCCAGATCTAACACAGGGGACACTGAAGCTTTCTTT.

The chain couples TRBV27 to TRBJ1-1, with D tentatively TRBD1 (6 bases). Germline CDR1 is MNHEY and CDR2 is SMNVEV (reference sequence). Deletions cut 8 bases from V and 5 bases from J, with 18 bases between. The CDR3 contains 14 residues. CDR3: CASRSGALGTEAFF. The CDR3 DNA reads TGTGCCAGCCGATCAGGGGCATTGGGGACTGAAGCTTTCTTT.

The genes are TRBV4-1 and TRBJ2-7, with D unresolved. Deletions cut 0 bases from V and 2 bases from J, with 11 bases between. This CDR3 spans 15 amino acids. From germline, CDR1 is MGHRA and CDR2 YSYEKL. In DNA, the CDR3 is TGCGCCAGCAGCCAAGATCTGGCAGTCACCTACGAGCAGTACTTC. This translates into CASSQDLAVTYEQYF.

J is TRBJ2-7 and V is TRBV6-5; D gene ambiguous. CDR1 and CDR2 (germline): MNHEY, SVGAGI. The CDR3 totals 14 residues. V lost 2 bases and J lost 0, with 8 bases in between. As DNA, the CDR3 is TGTGCCAGCAGTTACCTCAAGAGCTCCTACGAGCAGTACTTC. Amino acids: CASSYLKSSYEQYF.

The chain has TRBV11-2 and TRBJ2-3, with D uncertain. Germline lookup yields CDR1 SGHAT and CDR2 FQNNGV. The CDR3 is made up of 14 amino acids. The V gene lost 1 base and the J gene lost 4 bases, with 9 bases spanning the gap. CDR3 sequence: CASSLGTVPDTQYF. The CDR3 bases are TGTGCCAGCAGCTTAGGAACGGTGCCAGATACGCAGTATTTT.

This chain links TRBV4-2 with TRBJ1-2; no clear D gene. Germline CDR1 is LGHNA and CDR2 is YNFKEQ. Trimming cost V 1 base and J 7 bases, with 16 bases left between them. This CDR3 has 15 residues. CDR3 residues: CASSQVGREDGGYTF. The CDR3, as DNA: TGTGCCAGCAGCCAAGTCGGTCGGGAAGACGGTGGCTACACCTTC.

The J gene is TRBJ2-1, the V gene TRBV5-5, with 10 bases that match TRBD1. The CDR3 is 17 amino acids. Losses at the gene ends were 1 base for V and 3 bases for J; bases not matched to a gene: 7. Germline-derived CDR1 and CDR2 are SGHKS and YYEKEE (reference sequence). CDR3 sequence: CASSLSMTGGYYNEQFF. CDR3 nucleotides: TGTGCCAGCAGCTTGTCGATGACAGGGGGCTACTACAATGAGCAGTTCTTC.

This rearrangement joins TRBV7-2 to TRBJ2-4; 7 nucleotides line up with TRBD1. This CDR3 spans 15 amino acids. J lost 0 bases, V lost 5 bases, and 4 bases had no gene match. Germline loops: CDR1 SGHTA, CDR2 FQGNSA. The CDR3 nucleotides read TGTGCCAGCAGCCAAGACAGGGTAGCCAAAAACATTCAGTACTTC. Translation: CASSQDRVAKNIQYF.

J is TRBJ2-1 and V is TRBV5-1; 7 bases are shared with TRBD2. The length of the CDR3 is 13 residues. CDR1 and CDR2 (germline): SGHRS, YFSETQ. Germline trimming cut 7 bases from V and 7 bases from J; bases unmatched to any gene: 8. The CDR3 DNA reads TGCGCCAGCGCCGGCGCTAGCGGAAATGAGCAGTTCTTC. Encoded protein: CASAGASGNEQFF.

V and J are TRBV5-4 and TRBJ1-1, with D possibly TRBD1 on 5 matching bases. There are 14 residues in the CDR3. Germline V CDR1 and CDR2: SGHNT, YYREEE (reference sequence). V was pared by 0 bases and J by 4 bases, with 10 bases between. CDR3 loop: CASSLEAGSTEAFF. The CDR3 nucleotides are TGTGCCAGCAGCTTGGAAGCAGGGTCCACTGAAGCTTTCTTT.

The V and J genes are TRBV7-9 and TRBJ2-7; D remains ambiguous. Deletions cut 4 bases from V and 7 bases from J, with 14 bases between. CDR1 and CDR2 from the germline V gene are SEHNR and FQNEAQ (reference sequence). This CDR3 comprises 13 residues. The DNA of the CDR3 is TGTGCCAGCAGCTACGTCGAGGTGCCGGAGCAGTACTTC. It encodes CASSYVEVPEQYF.

The rearrangement joins TRBV7-2 to TRBJ2-1; 10 bases are shared with TRBD2. This CDR3 has 14 amino acids. V shed 7 bases, J shed 9 bases, and the junction held 9 bases outside the gene matches. The germline CDR1 and CDR2 sequences are SGHTA and FQGNSA. The DNA of the CDR3 is TGTGCCAGCACCCGGACTAGCGGTGTAGGTGAGCAGTTCTTC. Translation gives CASTRTSGVGEQFF.

The rearrangement uses TRBV5-1 and TRBJ1-2; possible D gene TRBD1, 6 bases. Per the germline V gene, CDR1 is SGHRS and CDR2 is YFSETQ. The CDR3 runs 15 residues. The ends were cut back, 4 bases at V and 4 bases at J, with 17 bases in the middle. In nucleotides, the CDR3 is TGCGCCAGCAGCGAAACAGGGTTGAGGACCTATGGCTACACCTTC. Translation: CASSETGLRTYGYTF.

The V call is TRBV6-4, the J call TRBJ2-1, with TRBD2 matching 11 bases. The V gene end was trimmed by 3 bases and the J gene end by 6 bases; junction bases not matched to a gene: 1. Looked up from germline, CDR1 is MRHNA and CDR2 is SNTAGT. The CDR3 sequence is 14 residues long. The DNA for the CDR3 is TGTGCCAGCAGTGAAGGGACTAGCGGCAATGAGCAGTTCTTC. Residues: CASSEGTSGNEQFF.

The rearrangement links TRBV5-1 to TRBJ1-1; maybe TRBD1 (6 bases). V was cut by 2 bases and J by 1 base, with 9 bases left in between. The germline V gene encodes CDR1 SGHRS and CDR2 YFSETQ. This CDR3 region has 14 residues. This CDR3 reads CASSFSGANTEAFF. CDR3 in DNA: TGCGCCAGCAGCTTTTCAGGGGCGAACACTGAAGCTTTCTTT.

The rearrangement links TRBV27 to TRBJ2-3; tentative D call: TRBD2 (5 bases). Germline CDR1 reads MNHEY; CDR2 reads SMNVEV (reference sequence). The CDR3 sequence is 14 residues long. Trimming took 5 bases from V and 2 from J, leaving 11 bases between them. This chain's CDR3 is CASSLSVTTDTQYF. The CDR3 DNA follows: TGTGCCAGCAGTCTTAGCGTGACCACAGATACGCAGTATTTT.

This clone has only one observation. The rearrangement joins TRBV7-6 to TRBJ1-2; D ambiguous. CDR1 SGHVS and CDR2 FNYEAQ come from the germline V gene. The CDR3 runs 14 residues. Deletions cut 6 bases from V and 7 bases from J, with 18 bases between. CDR3 in DNA: TGTGCCAGCAGTCCAACTCCCTTAAAAGCTGGCTACACCTTC. This codes for CASSPTPLKAGYTF.

V gene TRBV29-1 combines with J gene TRBJ1-5, with 8 bases aligning to TRBD1. From germline, CDR1 is SQVTM and CDR2 ANQGSEA. The CDR3 spans 12 residues. Trimming removed 6 bases from V and 4 bases from J; junction bases left unmatched: 2. The CDR3 DNA sequence: TGCAGCGTACAGGGGGGAAATCAGCCCCAGCATTTT. It is translated as CSVQGGNQPQHF.

The chain couples TRBV19 to TRBJ1-5; TRBD1 is a possible D gene (5 bases). The length of the CDR3 is 16 residues. V shed 1 base and J shed 5 bases, with 15 bases lying between them. Germline CDR1 is LNHDA and CDR2 is SQIVND (reference sequence). CDR3 amino acids: CASSIGLLGEDQPQHF. CDR3 in DNA: TGTGCCAGTAGTATAGGCCTCCTAGGGGAGGATCAGCCCCAGCATTTT.

The chain has TRBV15 and TRBJ2-5, with D perhaps matching TRBD2 (5 bases). The CDR3 is made up of 14 amino acids. The germline V and J ends were trimmed by 3 bases and 5 bases, with 13 bases remaining between them. Germline V CDR1 and CDR2: LNHNV, YYDKDF (reference sequence). CDR3 residues: CATSRGAWWETQYF. The CDR3 region has the DNA TGTGCCACCAGCAGGGGAGCTTGGTGGGAGACCCAGTACTTC.

V and J are TRBV5-6 and TRBJ2-7; 9 nucleotides align to TRBD1. V shed 4 bases, J shed 4 bases, and the junction held 9 bases outside the gene matches. Germline V gene lookup returns CDR1 SGHDT and CDR2 YYEEEE. The CDR3 consists of 15 residues. The chain's CDR3 is CASSPAWDRAYEQYF. Written as DNA, the CDR3 is TGTGCCAGCAGCCCAGCATGGGACAGGGCGTACGAGCAGTACTTC.

The chain recombines TRBV6-1 with TRBJ2-1, with TRBD2 matching over 12 bases. Per the germline V gene, CDR1 is MNHNS and CDR2 is SASEGT. J lost 6 bases, V lost 4 bases, and 4 bases had no gene match. This CDR3 contains 15 residues. CDR3 region: CASSGGLAGINEQFF. DNA of the CDR3: TGTGCCAGCAGTGGCGGACTAGCGGGGATCAATGAGCAGTTCTTC.

J is TRBJ2-7 and V is TRBV4-1; 11 nucleotides agree with TRBD2. V gave up 1 base and J gave up 4 bases; unmatched junction bases: 21. This CDR3 spans 21 amino acids. Germline V gene lookup returns CDR1 MGHRA and CDR2 YSYEKL. The CDR3 spells CASSQGPYFPGLAVLCYEQYF. Here the CDR3 DNA reads TGCGCCAGCAGCCAAGGGCCCTATTTCCCGGGACTAGCGGTTCTGTGTTACGAGCAGTACTTC.

Notes on this clone: The same CDR3 also results from other DNA sequences found in this sample. This chain uses TRBV18 with TRBJ1-4; 7 nucleotides line up with TRBD1. Germline lookup yields CDR1 KGHSH and CDR2 LQKENI. The junction had 3 bases not matched to a gene; V was cut back by 6 bases and J by 5 bases. The CDR3 is 13 residues long. The CDR3 nucleotides read TGTGCCAGCTCCCCGGGACAGAATGAAAAACTGTTTTTT. This translates into CASSPGQNEKLFF.

The chain couples TRBV30 to TRBJ2-1; 7 positions match TRBD2. Germline CDR1 and CDR2: GTSNPN and SVGIG (reference sequence). J was trimmed by 4 bases and V by 3 bases; bases with no gene match: 3. CDR3 size: 13 residues. CDR3 DNA sequence: TGTGCCTGGAGCCTGGGGGGGTACAATGAGCAGTTCTTC. Translating gives CAWSLGGYNEQFF.